This TCR beta chain is from a study of brain T cells in children with intractable seizures. The CDR3 is 16 amino acids. Losses at the gene ends were 3 bases for V and 5 bases for J; bases not matched to a gene: 7. Germline loops: CDR1 LGHNA, CDR2 YNFKEQ. Sequencing was limited to surgery cases with top T cell transcript signatures in brain tissue. Here immunoSEQ multiplex PCR was the method, and the copy in TCRdb shows in-frame clones only, minus some. This repertoire shows roughly 110,000 clones, roughly 94% found once; its top ten account for approximately 3.9%. The sequences come from peripheral blood, collected at surgery. This clonotype originated in a boy in the first two years of life with hemimegalencephaly and intractable seizures. This chain connects TRBV4-2 to TRBJ2-2; 9 nucleotides agree with TRBD2. CDR3 in amino acids: CASSHDSGRRTGELFF. Here the CDR3 DNA reads TGTGCCAGCAGCCATGATAGCGGGAGAAGAACCGGGGAGCTGTTTTTT.